A selection of T cell receptor beta chains follows, all from one sample in a study of CD8+ T cells in alopecia areata. Some clones are missing from TCRdb's copy, which holds only in-frame ones; the method was immunoSEQ multiplex PCR. The profile shows 200,000 or so clones, 56% of them singletons. The sequencing sample was made of CD8+ T cells sorted from blood. The receptors shown here come from a human donor in good health. CDR3s include the opening cysteine and the closing phenylalanine or tryptophan. Fields, in order: CDR3 protein, clone size, V gene, J gene. Expanded clones are given a class, and other clones once, few, many or no size at all.

CSVPLAGATQYF	NA	TRBV29-1	TRBJ2-5
CASSGWGSTEAFF	NA	TRBV25-1	TRBJ1-1
CASSLMVLNTEAFF	few	TRBV19	TRBJ1-1
CASRATPTDTQYF	few	TRBV27	TRBJ2-3
CSVLGLQQYF	NA	TRBV29-1	TRBJ2-7
CASSTPGELFF	NA	TRBV13	TRBJ2-2
CASSFRQSSYNEQFF	NA	TRBV7-8	TRBJ2-1
CASSLGQGPYEQFF	few	TRBV19	TRBJ2-1
CASSQGSGGPTNEQFF	NA	TRBV19	TRBJ2-1
CASSPRSGGAGDTQYF	NA	TRBV11-2	TRBJ2-3
CSVEDSGGLNEQYF	once	TRBV29-1	TRBJ2-7
CATSRDLGTPYNEQFF	NA	TRBV15	TRBJ2-1
CASSQPGDNEQFF	NA	TRBV4-2	TRBJ2-1
CASTERTGGYETQYF	few	TRBV7-9	TRBJ2-5
CASIVGQGLVGYTF	NA	TRBV2	TRBJ1-2
CAIRAAPYQETQYF	medium-sized	TRBV6-6	TRBJ2-5
CASRAGSGLTEAFF	few	TRBV19	TRBJ1-1
CSVLRKSSYEQYF	few	TRBV29-1	TRBJ2-7
CASSLEVTANYGYTF	NA	TRBV5-1	TRBJ1-2
CASSFYPSSGANVLTF	few	TRBV27	TRBJ2-6
CASSSSSGGSSYEQYF	NA	TRBV13	TRBJ2-7
CASNEGGYTF	NA	TRBV2	TRBJ1-2
CSALAGGADIQYF	few	TRBV29-1	TRBJ2-4
CSVRDSTTGANVLTF	few	TRBV29-1	TRBJ2-6
CAWSSGAGNQPQHF	NA	TRBV30	TRBJ1-5
CASSVTGALSSGNTIYF	few	TRBV9	TRBJ1-3
CASSFGGADYGYTF	NA	TRBV7-9	TRBJ1-2
CASSLTAISYEQYF	few	TRBV9	TRBJ2-7
CAVRTVSGANVLTF	few	TRBV6-6	TRBJ2-6
CASSPEGAQYGYTF	NA	TRBV28	TRBJ1-2
CASSTEPKNEQFF	NA	TRBV27	TRBJ2-1
CASSFTSAGNTEAFF	NA	TRBV27	TRBJ1-1
CASSQTPDRFSGNTIYF	few	TRBV4-1	TRBJ1-3
CASSPSSATNEKLFF	NA	TRBV4-1	TRBJ1-4
CASSEAGTASSYNEQFF	NA	TRBV2	TRBJ2-1
CASRGPVSGANVLTF	NA	TRBV27	TRBJ2-6
CASSLEFSYEQYF	NA	TRBV5-1	TRBJ2-7
CASSLGTGGYEQYF	once	TRBV11-2	TRBJ2-7
CASSLAQQNTEAFF	NA	TRBV5-6	TRBJ1-1
CASSPANTEAFF	NA	TRBV2	TRBJ1-1
CASSAGRGQRTGELFF	few	TRBV4-1	TRBJ2-2
CASSLTGSASYEQYF	few	TRBV5-1	TRBJ2-7
CSAEAPGPVTDTQYF	NA	TRBV29-1	TRBJ2-3
CASSGTSGGAGTQYF	NA	TRBV6-5	TRBJ2-5
CASSHSGIKGTTEAFF	NA	TRBV23-1	TRBJ1-1
CSVRPTNEKLFF	NA	TRBV29-1	TRBJ1-4
CASREWDLTPDTQYF	NA	TRBV5-1	TRBJ2-3
CASSIGKDGYTF	few	TRBV19	TRBJ1-2
CSVGGPRTGELFF	NA	TRBV29-1	TRBJ2-2
CSAKPTEPLTDTQYF	NA	TRBV29-1	TRBJ2-3
CASSFSGGALNEQFF	NA	TRBV5-4	TRBJ2-1